The next 3 T cell receptor beta chains were all read from a single sample in a study of cytomegalovirus exposure and HLA in healthy donors. The PCR had 60 Vbeta and 13 Jbeta primers. TCRdb's copy holds only in-frame clones and misses some; the assay was immunoSEQ multiplex PCR. The sample has 100,000 to 150,000 clones, about 78% seen once; the top ten hold approximately 2.6%. Sequences were obtained from PBMCs. The receptors stem from a human donor in good health.

This clone was counted between two and nine times. The DNA for the CDR3 is TGTGCCAGCAGTACAGGGGTCAACACTGAAGCTTTCTTT. The encoded protein is CASSTGVNTEAFF. V gene TRBV6-1 combines with J gene TRBJ1-1; TRBD1 matches at 7 bases. Losses at the gene ends were 5 bases for V and 2 bases for J; bases not matched to a gene: 2. Germline values: CDR1 MNHNS, CDR2 SASEGT. This CDR3 comprises 13 residues.

This clone showed up just a few times. The rearrangement links TRBV4-3 to TRBJ2-1; TRBD2 matches 7 bases. The CDR3 extends over 15 amino acids. The ends lost 1 base at V and 6 bases at J; junction bases unmatched: 6. Germline CDR1 and CDR2: LGHNA and YSLEER. CDR3 amino acids: CASSQAGGSVNEQFF. The CDR3 coding sequence is TGCGCCAGCAGCCAAGCGGGGGGTTCTGTCAATGAGCAGTTCTTC.

The chain recombines TRBV15 with TRBJ1-5; no clear D gene. This CDR3 spans 14 amino acids. In germline, CDR1 is LNHNV, CDR2 YYDKDF (reference sequence). Trimming removed 0 bases from V and 3 bases from J, with 6 bases in between. CDR3 in amino acids: CATSRDTVNQPQHF. The CDR3 DNA reads as TGTGCCACCAGCAGAGATACGGTCAATCAGCCCCAGCATTTT. Using reference TRBV15 and TRBJ1-5 for the parts outside the CDR3, the full variable domain is DAMVIQNPRYQVTQFGKPVTLSCSQTLNHNVMYWYQQKSSQAPKLLFHYYDKDFNNEADTPDNFQSRRPNTSFCFLDIRSPGLGDTAMYLCATSRDTVNQPQHFGDGTRLSIL.